These 5 T cell receptor beta chains came from one sample sequenced in a study of T cell clonotyping in hematopoietic cell transplantation (dated by TCRdb to 2020 to 2023). The meaning of the sample's time point label: 30 days after allo-HCT. Library method: the immunoSEQ multiplex PCR assay. The clones in this table, taken by TCRdb from immuneACCESS, are in-frame only. Not every clone is retained; where verified, under half of the shortfall comes from an unresolved V gene, and the cause of the rest is unknown. The sample has around 2,000 clones on record, about 91% of them singletons. The ten largest make up about 12% of the sample. This material consisted of peripheral blood mononuclear cells, taken 30 days after allogeneic stem cell transplant. The receptor source for this set is a female patient in her 50s who had an allogeneic stem cell transplant from a related donor, so the T cells may come from the graft donor. Some clones in this sample may be carry-over from other donors' samples.

The chain links TRBV7-9 to TRBJ2-7; TRBD1 matches at 9 bases. The CDR3 contains 14 residues. Trimming took 7 bases from V and 5 from J; bases not matched to a gene: 9. In germline, CDR1 is SEHNR, CDR2 FQNEAQ (reference sequence). CDR3 sequence: CASTVGQGPHEQYF. The CDR3 DNA follows: TGTGCCAGCACCGTAGGACAGGGGCCCCACGAGCAGTACTTC.

The table lists this clone with a count of one. The chain recombines TRBV5-4 with TRBJ1-1; D is undetermined. There are 13 residues in the CDR3. The V and J ends lost 0 bases and 11 bases respectively, with 14 bases between them. The V gene's germline CDR1 is SGHNT and CDR2 YYREEE (reference sequence). CDR3 DNA: TGTGCCAGCAGCTTGGTTAGCGGAGGGCCGGCTTTCTTT. Residues: CASSLVSGGPAFF.

J is TRBJ1-6 and V is TRBV7-2; D is uncertain. Germline CDR1 SGHTA, CDR2 FQGNSA. Trimming shortened V by 8 bases and J by 9 bases, and 11 bases separated the two germline ends. The CDR3 contains 12 residues. CDR3 DNA: TGTGCCAGCCGGAGTTTGGGTTCACCCCTCCACTTT. Amino acid sequence: CASRSLGSPLHF.

The rearrangement links TRBV4-2 to TRBJ2-7, with 9 nucleotides matching TRBD1. Germline CDR1 LGHNA, CDR2 YNFKEQ. With 2 bases clipped from V and 5 bases from J, the junction kept 10 bases outside the gene matches. The CDR3 covers 16 residues. CDR3 nucleotides: TGTGCCAGCAGCCAATTCGAGGGACAGGGAACAAACGAGCAGTACTTC. Its protein product is CASSQFEGQGTNEQYF.

The V and J genes are TRBV6-5 and TRBJ1-1; TRBD1 might be the D (5 bases). CDR1 MNHEY and CDR2 SVGAGI come from the germline V gene. The V and J ends lost 0 bases and 5 bases respectively, with 10 bases between them. The CDR3 is 14 residues long. The CDR3 nucleotides read TGTGCCAGCAGTTACTCGGCAGGGCGGACTGAAGCTTTCTTT. This codes for CASSYSAGRTEAFF.